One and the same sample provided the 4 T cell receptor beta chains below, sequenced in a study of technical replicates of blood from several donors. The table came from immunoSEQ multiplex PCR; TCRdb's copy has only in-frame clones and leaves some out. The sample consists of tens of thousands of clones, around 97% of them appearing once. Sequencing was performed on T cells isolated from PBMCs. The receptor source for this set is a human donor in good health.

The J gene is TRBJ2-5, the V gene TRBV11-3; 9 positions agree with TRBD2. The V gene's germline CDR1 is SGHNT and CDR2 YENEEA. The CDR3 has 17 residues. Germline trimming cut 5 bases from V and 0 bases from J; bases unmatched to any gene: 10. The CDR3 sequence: CASSGSGGRRDQETQYF. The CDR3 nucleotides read TGTGCCAGCAGCGGGAGCGGGGGGAGACGGGACCAAGAGACCCAGTACTTC.

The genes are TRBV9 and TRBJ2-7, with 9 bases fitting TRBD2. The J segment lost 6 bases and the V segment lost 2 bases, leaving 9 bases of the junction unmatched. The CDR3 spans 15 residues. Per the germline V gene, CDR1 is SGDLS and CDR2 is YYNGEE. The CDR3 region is CASSVSSGSNPEQYF. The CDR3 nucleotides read TGTGCCAGCAGCGTGAGTAGCGGGAGTAATCCCGAGCAGTACTTC.

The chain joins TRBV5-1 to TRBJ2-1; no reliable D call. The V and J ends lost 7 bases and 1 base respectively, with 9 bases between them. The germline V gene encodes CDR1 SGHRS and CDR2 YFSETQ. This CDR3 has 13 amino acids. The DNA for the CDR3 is TGCGCCAGCCGCCGGTTATCCTACAATGAGCAGTTCTTC. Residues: CASRRLSYNEQFF.

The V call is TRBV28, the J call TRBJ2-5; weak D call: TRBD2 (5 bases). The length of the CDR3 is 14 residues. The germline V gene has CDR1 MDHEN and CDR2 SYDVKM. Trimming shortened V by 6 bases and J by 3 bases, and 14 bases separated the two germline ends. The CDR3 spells CASSLMDSKETQYF. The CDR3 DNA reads TGTGCCAGCAGCCTAATGGACTCTAAAGAGACCCAGTACTTC.